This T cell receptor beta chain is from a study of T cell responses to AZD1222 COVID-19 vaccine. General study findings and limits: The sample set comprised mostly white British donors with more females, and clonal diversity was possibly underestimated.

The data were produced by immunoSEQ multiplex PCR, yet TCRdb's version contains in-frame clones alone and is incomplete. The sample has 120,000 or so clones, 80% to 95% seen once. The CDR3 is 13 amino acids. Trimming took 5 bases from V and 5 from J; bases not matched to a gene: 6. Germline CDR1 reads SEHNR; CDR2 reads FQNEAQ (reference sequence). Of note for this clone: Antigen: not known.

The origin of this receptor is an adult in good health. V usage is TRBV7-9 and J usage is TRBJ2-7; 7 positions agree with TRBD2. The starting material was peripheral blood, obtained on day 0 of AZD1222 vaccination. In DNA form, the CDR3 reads TGTGCCAGCAGCCCCCCGAGCGGGAACGAGCAGTACTTC. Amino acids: CASSPPSGNEQYF.